A single sample is the source of the 16 T cell receptor beta chains below, sequenced in a study of T-cell memory formation after mild COVID-19. TCRdb reprocessed the 5' RACE reads via MiXCR and lists one record per CDR3 protein. This table has roughly 480,000 distinct CDR3 sequences, approximately 23% appearing once. The sequencing input was PBMCs or a T cell subset sorted from them (not recorded which). The receptors come from an adult woman who had mild COVID-19 (a few samples of this study predate the infection). Cell type and time point are not known.

The table lists this clonotype with a few counts. This sequence joins TRBV11-2 and TRBJ2-2, with 16 bases fitting TRBD2. J gave up 7 bases and V 5 bases, and 7 bases lay outside the gene matches. Germline CDR1 is SGHAT and CDR2 is FQNNGV. The CDR3 consists of 17 residues. CDR3 bases: TGTGCCAGCAGCCCAGGGACTAGCGGGGGGGCGGACGGGGAGCTGTTTTTT. The encoded protein is CASSPGTSGGADGELFF. Looking up the rest from reference TRBV11-2 and TRBJ2-2 gives the full variable domain: EAGVAQSPRYKIIEKRQSVAFWCNPISGHATLYWYQQILGQGPKLLIQFQNNGVVDDSQLPKDRFSAERLKGVDSTLKIQPAKLEDSAVYLCASSPGTSGGADGELFFGEGSRLTVL.

The V gene is TRBV20-1, the J gene TRBJ1-1; D possibly corresponds to TRBD1 (5 bases). V was pared by 0 bases and J by 10 bases, with 15 bases between. Germline V CDR1 and CDR2: DFQATT, SNEGSKA (reference sequence). This CDR3 spans 13 amino acids. The CDR3 DNA reads TGCAGTGCTAGAGATGGGGGGATTTTAACAGCTTTCTTT. This sequence encodes CSARDGGILTAFF.

This clonotype turned up a few times. The V call is TRBV7-9, the J call TRBJ2-1; D might be TRBD2 (5 bases). The V and J ends lost 8 bases and 8 bases respectively, with 13 bases between them. CDR1 and CDR2 (germline): SEHNR, FQNEAQ (reference sequence). The CDR3 loop spans 12 amino acids. The chain's CDR3 is CASQTSFDEQFF. DNA of the CDR3: TGTGCCAGCCAAACTAGTTTCGATGAGCAGTTCTTC.

This clonotype appeared a few times. V and J are TRBV7-2 and TRBJ2-3; TRBD2 agrees at 8 bases. The V gene end was trimmed by 5 bases and the J gene end by 1 base; junction bases not matched to a gene: 2. Germline V CDR1 and CDR2: SGHTA, FQGNSA. There are 14 residues in the CDR3. The DNA for the CDR3 is TGTGCCAGCAGCATGGGACTAGGCACAGATACGCAGTATTTT. This gives the protein CASSMGLGTDTQYF.

This clonotype was observed at least ten times. J is TRBJ2-3 and V is TRBV9; D uncertain. Trimming removed 4 bases from V and 2 bases from J, with 14 bases in between. This CDR3 has 15 residues. Germline V gene sequence: CDR1 SGDLS, CDR2 YYNGEE. In DNA form, the CDR3 reads TGTGCCAGCAGCTTACAATCCCTGTCCACAGATACGCAGTATTTT. Its translation: CASSLQSLSTDTQYF.

This clonotype has a handful of counts. The gene calls are TRBV7-2 and TRBJ2-3; 7 bases are a match to TRBD2. V shed 5 bases, J shed 6 bases, and the junction held 11 bases outside the gene matches. Germline V CDR1 and CDR2: SGHTA, FQGNSA. This CDR3 has 15 residues. The CDR3 nucleotides read TGTGCCAGCAGCCACAGGTCCACTAGCGCCGATACGCAGTATTTT. Its translation is CASSHRSTSADTQYF.

This clonotype was observed a few times. The V and J genes are TRBV6-5 and TRBJ2-1; 8 bases agree with TRBD2. V gave up 2 bases and J gave up 0 bases; unmatched junction bases: 6. There are 17 residues in the CDR3. The germline V gene encodes CDR1 MNHEY and CDR2 SVGAGI. Here the CDR3 reads CASSYDMLAGSYNEQFF. The CDR3 bases are TGTGCCAGCAGTTACGATATGCTAGCGGGCTCCTACAATGAGCAGTTCTTC.

This clonotype was found a few times. The V and J genes are TRBV20-1 and TRBJ2-1, with 8 bases aligning to TRBD1. Germline CDR1 and CDR2: DFQATT and SNEGSKA (reference sequence). V was clipped by 5 bases and J by 1 base; unmatched bases: 4. The CDR3 is made up of 14 amino acids. CDR3 in amino acids: CSAADRGSYNEQFF. The CDR3 nucleotides read TGCAGTGCTGCCGACAGGGGTTCCTACAATGAGCAGTTCTTC.

This clonotype was seen a handful of times. The chain links TRBV3-1 to TRBJ2-5, with no clear D. V lost 5 bases and J 2 bases, leaving 18 bases between the germline ends. Germline V gene sequence: CDR1 LGHDT, CDR2 YNNKEL (reference sequence). The CDR3 extends over 16 amino acids. CDR3 nucleotides: TGTGCCAGCAGCGGCCATCTACGAGGACCACAAGAGACCCAGTACTTC. Its translation: CASSGHLRGPQETQYF.

This clonotype was recorded a few times. The chain joins TRBV7-9 to TRBJ2-7, with D possibly being TRBD2 (6 bases). V shed 6 bases and J shed 3 bases, with 15 bases lying between them. The CDR3 has 14 residues. Germline lookup yields CDR1 SEHNR and CDR2 FQNEAQ (reference sequence). CDR3: CASRPLARFYEQYF. CDR3 nucleotide sequence: TGTGCCAGCAGACCACTAGCCCGGTTCTACGAGCAGTACTTC.

This clonotype appeared a few times. The DNA of the CDR3 is TGTGCCAGCAGTCCCAGGGGGGCCAAAAACATTCAGTACTTC. Encoded protein: CASSPRGAKNIQYF. This sequence joins TRBV12-3 or TRBV12-4 and TRBJ2-4; TRBD1 matches at 7 bases. Trimming cost V 5 bases and J 1 base; bases outside gene matches: 2. This CDR3 region has 14 residues.

This rearrangement joins TRBV10-3 to TRBJ2-7; 8 bases are a match to TRBD2. Germline V lookup: CDR1 ENHRY, CDR2 SYGVKD. CDR3 length: 15 amino acids. Unmatched junction bases numbered 8, after V lost 3 bases and J lost 4 bases. The chain's CDR3 is CAISDTGGAGYEQYF. CDR3 coding DNA: TGTGCCATCAGTGACACGGGGGGGGCAGGGTACGAGCAGTACTTC.

The V and J genes are TRBV10-3 and TRBJ2-5, with D tentatively TRBD1 or TRBD2 (5 bases each). CDR1 is ENHRY and CDR2 is SYGVKD in the germline V gene. CDR3 length: 14 residues. Between the trimmed V and J ends, which lost 6 bases and 2 bases, there was a span of 13 bases. As DNA, the CDR3 is TGTGCCATCAGAGAGGGGCCAGAGCAAGAGACCCAGTACTTC. Its protein is CAIREGPEQETQYF.

In its sample, this clonotype was seen once. The J gene is TRBJ2-7, the V gene TRBV12-3 or TRBV12-4; no definite D call. The CDR3 runs 14 residues. V was pared by 4 bases and J by 7 bases, with 17 bases between. As DNA, the CDR3 is TGTGCCAGCAGTTCCCCGGTCCCGCCGTGGGAGCAGTACTTC. As protein: CASSSPVPPWEQYF.

The rearrangement joins TRBV11-2 to TRBJ1-1; a possible D gene is TRBD1 (6 bases). The CDR3 totals 13 residues. Trimming took off 5 bases at V and 3 bases at J, with 10 bases between the two ends. Germline V CDR1 and CDR2: SGHAT, FQNNGV. CDR3 sequence reads: CASSTHRDTEAFF. For the CDR3, the DNA is TGTGCCAGCAGCACTCACAGGGACACTGAAGCTTTCTTT.

This clonotype was picked up a small number of times. The chain has TRBV20-1 and TRBJ2-4; no clear D gene. Trimming left V 1 base short and J 5 bases short, with 9 bases between. Per germline, CDR1 DFQATT and CDR2 SNEGSKA (reference sequence). There are 13 residues in the CDR3. The CDR3 DNA sequence: TGCAGTGCTAGAGGTCTTCCCCAAAACATTCAGTACTTC. Translating gives CSARGLPQNIQYF.